These 7 T cell receptor beta chains were all obtained from the same sample, sequenced in a study of shared clonotypes between healthy human individuals. The table came from immunoSEQ multiplex PCR; TCRdb's copy has only in-frame clones and leaves some out. The sample has around 2,000,000 clones; roughly 94% are singletons. The sample consisted of naive CD4+ T cells sorted from blood. Documented subset: CD45RA+ positively selected. The receptors originated from a man aged 18-30 years in good health.

V is TRBV29-1 and J is TRBJ1-2; D may be TRBD1 (6 bases). V lost 5 bases, J lost 5 bases, and 12 bases lay in between. This CDR3 contains 12 residues. CDR1 and CDR2 from the germline V gene are SQVTM and ANQGSEA. CDR3: CSVLGGAYGYTF. The CDR3 DNA sequence: TGCAGCGTTCTGGGGGGCGCGTATGGCTACACCTTC.

The chain carries TRBV7-9 and TRBJ2-5; possible D gene TRBD2, 6 bases. Deletions cut 1 base from V and 7 bases from J, with 19 bases between. The germline V gene has CDR1 SEHNR and CDR2 FQNEAQ (reference sequence). CDR3 length equals 16 residues. The CDR3 reads CASSLVGTGLVGTQYF. The DNA of the CDR3 is TGTGCCAGCAGCTTAGTTGGGACTGGCCTAGTAGGGACCCAGTACTTC. Using reference TRBV7-9 and TRBJ2-5 for the parts outside the CDR3, the full variable domain is DTGVSQNPRHKITKRGQNVTFRCDPISEHNRLYWYRQTLGQGPEFLTYFQNEAQLEKSRLLSDRFSAERPKGSFSTLEIQRTEQGDSAMYLCASSLVGTGLVGTQYFGPGTRLLVL.

The chain carries TRBV6-5 and TRBJ2-3, with D perhaps matching TRBD2 (7 bases). The CDR3 is 16 amino acids. Trimming stripped 4 bases from V and 1 base from J, with 15 bases between. Germline CDR1 reads MNHEY; CDR2 reads SVGAGI. CDR3 DNA: TGTGCCAGCAGTTCTCTGGCGGGGGCCCGCACAGATACGCAGTATTTT. This sequence encodes CASSSLAGARTDTQYF.

The genes are TRBV28 and TRBJ1-1; 8 nucleotides line up with TRBD1. The V gene end was trimmed by 6 bases and the J gene end by 5 bases; junction bases not matched to a gene: 5. Germline loops: CDR1 MDHEN, CDR2 SYDVKM. The CDR3 is 13 residues long. CDR3 loop: CASRSGGRTEAFF. CDR3 DNA: TGTGCCAGCAGATCAGGGGGCAGGACTGAAGCTTTCTTT.

The chain combines TRBV7-2 with TRBJ2-1; D not resolved. The V end lost 5 bases, the J end lost 0 bases, and 11 bases lay between the germline ends. CDR1 is SGHTA, CDR2 FQGNSA, per germline. CDR3 length equals 15 residues. CDR3 sequence: CASSPRSSSYNEQFF. The CDR3 DNA follows: TGTGCCAGCAGCCCCCGATCTAGCTCCTACAATGAGCAGTTCTTC.

The chain recombines TRBV12-5 with TRBJ2-2; D is uncertain. V was clipped by 7 bases and J by 5 bases, with 14 bases between them. The CDR3 is 14 amino acids. Germline V gene lookup returns CDR1 LGHNT and CDR2 FRNRAP. CDR3 in amino acids: CASEIGKGTGELFF. The CDR3 DNA follows: TGTGCTAGTGAAATAGGGAAAGGAACCGGGGAGCTGTTTTTT.

In regard to this clone: Other DNA sequences in the same sample also yield this CDR3. The genes are TRBV5-1 and TRBJ1-2; tentative D call: TRBD1 (6 bases). From germline, CDR1 is SGHRS and CDR2 YFSETQ. The length of the CDR3 is 13 residues. V lost 4 bases and J lost 5, with 12 bases in between. The CDR3 protein is CASSPTGLYGYTF. CDR3 nucleotides: TGCGCCAGCAGCCCCACAGGGTTGTATGGCTACACCTTC. Variable domain in full (rest from reference TRBV5-1 and TRBJ1-2): KAGVTQTPRYLIKTRGQQVTLSCSPISGHRSVSWYQQTPGQGLQFLFEYFSETQRNKGNFPGRFSGRQFSNSRSEMNVSTLELGDSALYLCASSPTGLYGYTFGSGTRLTVV.